One and the same sample provided the 14 T cell receptor beta chains below, sequenced in a study of breast tumors, draining lymph nodes, adjacent tissues. TCRdb passed the multiplex PCR reads through MiXCR, listing each CDR3 protein once. The table has more than 20,000 distinct CDR3 sequences, around 50% seen once. The sequenced sample consisted of breast tumor tissue. These TCRs come from a female donor with breast cancer. Some clones in this sample may be carry-over from other donors' samples.

This clonotype is medium-sized. The chain has TRBV9 and TRBJ2-1; 8 bases agree with TRBD1. The ends lost 4 bases at V and 10 bases at J; junction bases unmatched: 7. The V gene's germline CDR1 is SGDLS and CDR2 YYNGEE. The CDR3 extends over 13 amino acids. The CDR3 bases are TGTGCCAGCAGCCTTAGTTGGGACAGGGAGCAGTTCTTC. It translates to CASSLSWDREQFF.

This clonotype was seen at least ten times. This chain uses TRBV4-1 with TRBJ2-2; D uncertain. Germline V gives CDR1 MGHRA, CDR2 YSYEKL. There are 16 residues in the CDR3. In nucleotides, the CDR3 is TGCGCACCCCTAAATACGACCGCAGCGAACACCGGGGAGCTGTTTTTT. Protein product: CAPLNTTAANTGELFF.

Ten or more counts support this clonotype. The chain carries TRBV20-1 and TRBJ2-5; 8 positions agree with TRBD1. The length of the CDR3 is 12 residues. V shed 6 bases, J shed 3 bases, and the junction held 3 bases outside the gene matches. The V gene's germline CDR1 is DFQATT and CDR2 SNEGSKA (reference sequence). CDR3 protein: CSAQGEEETQYF. The CDR3 DNA reads TGCAGTGCACAGGGGGAGGAAGAGACCCAGTACTTC.

V usage is TRBV5-1 and J usage is TRBJ2-3; 7 bases agree with TRBD1. V was pared by 4 bases and J by 6 bases, with 5 bases of the junction left unmatched. Germline V CDR1 and CDR2: SGHRS, YFSETQ. This CDR3 is 13 amino acids long. CDR3 sequence: CASSRNRGDTQYF. The CDR3 nucleotides are TGCGCCAGCAGCAGGAACAGGGGTGATACGCAGTATTTT.

The CDR3 DNA is TGTGCCAGCAGCGTTGGCAGCGGGCAATACACAGATACGCAGTTCTTC. Amino acids: CASSVGSGQYTDTQFF. The V gene is TRBV9, the J gene TRBJ2-1; TRBD2 might be the D (6 bases). The CDR3 has 16 amino acids. V was clipped by 2 bases and J by 12 bases, with 24 bases between them. Germline V gene lookup returns CDR1 SGDLS and CDR2 YYNGEE.

The table lists this clonotype with a few counts. The chain carries TRBV10-1 and TRBJ1-1; 7 bases are shared with TRBD1. This CDR3 region has 13 residues. CDR1 WNHNN and CDR2 SYGVQD come from the germline V gene (reference sequence). V shed 5 bases and J 6 bases; nucleotides not matched to a gene: 6. The CDR3 protein is CASSRTGPAEAFF. The CDR3 DNA sequence: TGCGCCAGCAGTCGGACAGGACCAGCTGAAGCTTTCTTT.

With regard to this clonotype: At one end, the junction sequence differs from germline, possibly due to a read error. The chain joins TRBV20-1 to TRBJ2-1; D remains ambiguous. The CDR3 loop spans 13 amino acids. CDR1 is DFQATT and CDR2 is SNEGSKA in the germline V gene (reference sequence). Here the CDR3 reads CSAVGDGYIEQFF. CDR3 coding DNA: TGCAGTGCCGTAGGCGACGGGTACATTGAGCAGTTCTTC.

Many counts were recorded for this clonotype. J is TRBJ1-2 and V is TRBV6-2 or TRBV6-3; 11 bases are shared with TRBD1. V dropped 7 bases and J dropped 8; count of bases not matched to a gene: 9. Germline CDR1 MNHEY, CDR2 SVGEGT. This CDR3 has 14 residues. The CDR3 DNA is TGTGCCAGCAACCTGGACAGGGGGCTCGGAGGCTACACCTTC. It specifies CASNLDRGLGGYTF.

The chain links TRBV20-1 to TRBJ2-5; D tentatively fits TRBD1 or TRBD2 (5 bases each). Trimming took 6 bases from V and 5 from J, leaving 7 bases between them. Looked up from germline, CDR1 is DFQATT and CDR2 is SNEGSKA (reference sequence). The CDR3 loop spans 10 amino acids. CDR3 amino acids: CSAEGETQYF. Written as DNA, the CDR3 is TGCAGTGCCGAGGGGGAGACCCAGTACTTC.

CDR3 nucleotide sequence: TGTGCCAGCAGCCAGGGGACAGGGGGCAATGAAAAACTGTTTTTT. It specifies CASSQGTGGNEKLFF. This chain uses TRBV7-6 with TRBJ1-4; 12 nucleotides align to TRBD1. The CDR3 sequence is 15 residues long. CDR1 SGHVS and CDR2 FNYEAQ come from the germline V gene. V lost 5 bases to trimming and J lost 5 bases; unmatched junction nucleotides: 3.

Comments on this clonotype: A much larger clone lies one base from this, so it may be a read error. The conserved closing phenylalanine or tryptophan is absent in this CDR3, likely reflecting a read error. Here the CDR3 reads CASSHRNGEQFV. CDR3 DNA sequence: TGTGCCAGCAGTCACCGGAACGGTGAGCAGTTCGTC. V is TRBV6-5 and J is TRBJ2-1, with no clear D. The CDR3 consists of 12 residues. With 5 bases removed from V and 9 bases from J, the gap between germline ends came to 11 bases. Germline V gene lookup returns CDR1 MNHEY and CDR2 SVGAGI.

The V call is TRBV7-3, the J call TRBJ2-7; the D gene is possibly TRBD1 (5 bases). Germline CDR1 SGHTA, CDR2 FQGTGA. The CDR3 has 12 residues. The germline V and J ends were trimmed by 1 base and 6 bases, with 7 bases remaining between them. CDR3 DNA sequence: TGTGCCAGCAGCTTAAGTCAGGGCGAGCAGTACGTC. This sequence encodes CASSLSQGEQYV.

In its sample, this clonotype was seen many times. V usage is TRBV10-3 and J usage is TRBJ1-1, with D unclear. This CDR3 has 13 residues. Germline loops: CDR1 ENHRY, CDR2 SYGVKD. Between the trimmed V and J ends, which lost 11 bases and 0 bases, there was a span of 13 bases. The CDR3 here is CASIRTMNTEAFF. As DNA, the CDR3 is TGTGCCTCGATCCGTACCATGAACACTGAAGCTTTCTTT.

In its sample, this clonotype ranks as medium-sized. The chain recombines TRBV11-1 with TRBJ1-6; TRBD1 is a possible D gene (6 bases). The V gene lost 3 bases and the J gene lost 9 bases, with 15 bases spanning the gap. The CDR3 loop spans 15 amino acids. The germline V gene encodes CDR1 SGHAT and CDR2 FQDESV (reference sequence). The CDR3 region has the DNA TGTGCCAGCAGCTTGGTCCGTCAGGGGCGTTCACCCCTCCACTTT. Protein: CASSLVRQGRSPLHF.